This entry features one T cell receptor (beta chain) sequence. This specimen comes from a study of blood T cell repertoires in COVID-19. Study details: Samples of COVID-19 (acute and convalescent) were obtained from the United States, Italy and Spain. Sources were T cells, B-cell-depleted T cells, or PBMCs; the material itself was cDNA or gDNA.

Germline values: CDR1 SGHTA, CDR2 FQGNSA. The CDR3 is made up of 17 amino acids. The V segment lost 5 bases and the J segment 4 bases; nucleotides outside the gene matches: 11. Original processing methods: Amplifying reference gene primers gave estimates of nucleated cell counts. The method was immunoSEQ multiplex PCR; TCRdb's version includes in-frame clones alone and lacks a portion of them. That table is the source of V, J and clone size, and D and trimming were worked out from the DNA. The sample contains under 60,000 clones, around 90% of which appear only once. Input material: peripheral blood. The sequence was collected from a man between 50 and 59 years old with active COVID-19. This sequence joins TRBV7-2 and TRBJ2-5, with 12 bases matching TRBD2. Here the CDR3 DNA reads TGTGCCAGCAGCGCTAGCGGCCTAGCGGGGGGGCGAGAGACCCAGTACTTC. This translates into CASSASGLAGGRETQYF.